This T cell receptor (beta chain) was captured by sequencing in a study of OX40 agonist ivuxolimab in advanced cancers. Broadly, across the study: Ivuxolimab was an agonistic, fully human IgG2 monoclonal antibody directed against OX40 (CD134), a costimulatory receptor. In the dose-escalation cohort, over 65% of patients were male, and the mean age was around 60 years, with a range of 23 to 79. Peripheral TCRbeta sequencing aimed to test whether ivuxolimab altered TCR sequence diversity and caused clonal T-cell expansion. Intravenous ivuxolimab was administered to patients every 2 weeks at six dose levels: 0.01, 0.1, 0.3, 1.5, 3 and 10 mg/kg. Among the roughly 50 dose-escalation patients, about 20 had hepatocellular carcinoma, 15 melanoma, 9 renal cell carcinoma and 9 head and neck cancer. Three dose-escalation patients achieved partial responses, one with hepatocellular carcinoma and two with cutaneous melanoma. Prior anti-PD-1, anti-PD-L1 or anti-CTLA-4 therapy was permitted, and checkpoint inhibitors had been received by roughly 40% of dose-escalation patients. The paper describes the monotherapy dose-escalation part (N ≈ 52 patients) of the phase I trial of ivuxolimab. The study at large found these results: On average, CD8+ T cells showed more expanded clones than CD4+ T cells after ivuxolimab. Low levels of normalized T-cell clonal expansion were also shown by some nonresponding patients. In the 0.1-3.0 mg/kg groups, partial responders had among the lowest normalized peripheral clonal expansion, particularly in CD8+ T cells. Which antigens the clonally expanded peripheral T cells were specific for was not determined. At doses of 0.1 to 3.0 mg/kg, clonal expansion of both CD4+ and CD8+ T cells in blood was seen between baseline and week 6.

To sequence the TCRbeta CDR3 region, genomic DNA was isolated from the sorted cells. The immunoSEQ Assay was used to sequence the TCRbeta CDR3 regions. This immuneACCESS table, as held by TCRdb, lists in-frame sequences with V and J called but not all clones. Of the missing ones, under half trace to an unresolved V gene in checked studies; the others have no known cause. The table for this sample lists some 74,000 clones; roughly 88% of them were counted only once. The ten top clones hold roughly 0.32% of the sample. The trial excluded patients who had a history of autoimmune disease or who were on systemic immunosuppression. Peripheral blood for TCR sequencing was drawn from every dose cohort at baseline, at cycle 4 day 1 and at cycle 7 day 1. Samples came from an open-label, multicenter, first-in-human phase I dose-escalation trial of ivuxolimab. Adults with locally advanced or metastatic head and neck squamous cell, hepatocellular, melanoma or renal cell carcinoma were enrolled in the trial. Before TCR sequencing, CD4+ and CD8+ T cells were separately sorted from peripheral blood.

Comments on this clone: What antigen it recognizes has not been identified. Per-base qualities were not stored, and no clone one base away is much larger.

Its CDR3 holds 14 amino acids, cysteine through phenylalanine. Here the CDR3 DNA is all that survives: 42 bases in frame from base 1. The clonotype comes from an adult with an advanced solid tumor such as melanoma, head and neck, liver or kidney cancer. The chain is assembled from TRBV21-1 and TRBJ1-2. TRBV21-1 is designated a pseudogene. Here the sequenced sample was CD4+ or CD8+ T cells sorted from blood, taken in a trial of the OX40 agonist ivuxolimab. DNA sequence: TGTGCCAGCAGCAAAGGTCGAAGGCGTTATGGCTACACCTTC. Translated, this is CASSKGRRRYGYTF.